One T cell receptor (beta chain) is described in this entry. The antigen is undetermined. Primers: 60 Vbeta forward and 13 Jbeta reverse. Per the original data handling: Tens of millions of unique TCR beta chains, some 11 million shared, were counted in a later analysis. Produced via immunoSEQ multiplex PCR; TCRdb's table is partial and in-frame only. That table gives V, J and clone size, and the DNA gave D and trimming. The table shows 150,000 to 200,000 clones, with roughly 79% occurring only once. The data are from a study of cytomegalovirus exposure and HLA in healthy donors. Study-level results: In all likelihood, a cluster of highly shared sequence variants was a sequencing artifact. Rarity marked most TCR sequences, yet some public TCRs occurred in many donors.

This CDR3 is 15 amino acids long. Germline loops: CDR1 LGHNA, CDR2 YSLEER. V gave up 0 bases and J gave up 4 bases, with 12 bases separating them. The material sequenced was PBMCs. The chain is built from TRBV4-3 and TRBJ1-1; a possible D gene is TRBD1 (6 bases). The source is a male donor in good health and CMV-seronegative. CDR3 nucleotides: TGCGCCAGCAGCCAAGATTCAGGGGTCTTCACTGAAGCTTTCTTT. Its translation is CASSQDSGVFTEAFF.